These 12 T cell receptor beta chains share one sample of origin, sequenced in a study of T cell responses to AZD1222 COVID-19 vaccine. The table came from immunoSEQ multiplex PCR; TCRdb's copy has only in-frame clones and leaves some out. The sample has fewer than 120,000 clones; around 80% are singletons. The specimen comprised peripheral blood, sampled on day 0 of AZD1222 vaccination. All receptors come from an adult in good health.

The CDR3 loop is CASSLGQGYSYEQYF. The CDR3 nucleotides are TGTGCCAGCTCACTCGGACAGGGCTACTCCTACGAGCAGTACTTC. V usage is TRBV18 and J usage is TRBJ2-7, with 8 nucleotides matching TRBD1. V lost 4 bases, J lost 0 bases, and 5 bases stayed unmatched. Germline V gene sequence: CDR1 KGHSH, CDR2 LQKENI. CDR3 length: 15 amino acids. Full variable domain (missing parts from reference TRBV18 and TRBJ2-7): NAGVMQNPRHLVRRRGQEARLRCSPMKGHSHVYWYRQLPEEGLKFMVYLQKENIIDESGMPKERFSAEFPKEGPSILRIQQVVRGDSAAYFCASSLGQGYSYEQYFGPGTRLTVT.

The chain uses TRBV30 and TRBJ1-2, with 7 positions matching TRBD1. CDR1 is GTSNPN and CDR2 is SVGIG in the germline V gene (reference sequence). The CDR3 covers 13 residues. V shed 3 bases and J 8 bases; nucleotides not matched to a gene: 9. In DNA, the CDR3 is TGTGCCTGGAGGCGTACAGGGGAAGACGGCTACACCTTC. This sequence encodes CAWRRTGEDGYTF. Complete variable domain (other parts from reference TRBV30 and TRBJ1-2): SQTIHQWPATLVQPVGSPLSLECTVEGTSNPNLYWYRQAAGRGLQLLFYSVGIGQISSEVPQNLSASRPQDRQFILSSKKLLLSDSGFYLCAWRRTGEDGYTFGSGTRLTVV.

CDR3: CASSPTGRGSGDTQYF. CDR3 nucleotides: TGTGCCAGCAGCCCGACCGGGAGAGGGAGTGGTGATACGCAGTATTTT. The chain has TRBV3-1 (or the pseudogene TRBV3-2) and TRBJ2-3; TRBD2 is a possible D gene (6 bases). V lost 4 bases, J lost 6 bases, and 20 bases lay in between. This CDR3 has 16 residues. The V gene's germline CDR1 is LGHDT and CDR2 YNNKEL (reference sequence).

J is TRBJ2-5 and V is TRBV28; D is unresolved. CDR3 length: 11 residues. Germline loops: CDR1 MDHEN, CDR2 SYDVKM. V lost 5 bases to trimming and J lost 7 bases, with 8 bases between them. CDR3: CASSVLGTQYF. In nucleotides, the CDR3 is TGTGCCAGCAGTGTCTTGGGGACCCAGTACTTC. Based on the CDR3 plus reference TRBV28 and TRBJ2-5, the full variable domain is DVKVTQSSRYLVKRTGEKVFLECVQDMDHENMFWYRQDPGLGLRLIYFSYDVKMKEKGDIPEGYSVSREKKERFSLILESASTNQTSMYLCASSVLGTQYFGPGTRLLVL.

V is TRBV19 and J is TRBJ1-5; 10 nucleotides line up with TRBD1. CDR3 length equals 15 residues. CDR1 LNHDA and CDR2 SQIVND come from the germline V gene (reference sequence). After removal of 7 bases from V and 1 base from J, the junction contained 4 bases not matched to a gene. The CDR3 spells CASTSGQGSNQPQHF. The CDR3 bases are TGTGCCAGTACCTCGGGACAGGGGAGCAATCAGCCCCAGCATTTT.

This clone was seen a few times. CDR3 nucleotide sequence: TGTGCCAGCAGCATCGCCACAGGGGCATTTATTGGCCAAGAGACCCAGTACTTC. Translation gives CASSIATGAFIGQETQYF. The genes are TRBV11-3 and TRBJ2-5; 7 positions match TRBD1. With V trimmed by 5 bases and J by 1 base, 16 bases remained unmatched. The CDR3 spans 18 residues. Germline CDR1 SGHNT, CDR2 YENEEA.

The V and J genes are TRBV5-5 and TRBJ2-1; a weak D match, TRBD2 (6 bases). The V gene's germline CDR1 is SGHKS and CDR2 YYEKEE (reference sequence). CDR3 size: 16 residues. Trimming stripped 1 base from V and 3 bases from J, with 14 bases between. In DNA, the CDR3 is TGTGCCAGCAGCTTGATCCGTGGGGGGTACTACAATGAGCAGTTCTTC. Translating it yields CASSLIRGGYYNEQFF.

V gene TRBV19 combines with J gene TRBJ1-5; 7 nucleotides line up with TRBD1. The junction had 2 bases not matched to a gene; V was cut back by 5 bases and J by 1 base. In germline, CDR1 is LNHDA, CDR2 SQIVND (reference sequence). The CDR3 covers 14 residues. CDR3 nucleotide sequence: TGTGCCAGTAGTTTACAGGGGAGCAATCAGCCCCAGCATTTT. Residues: CASSLQGSNQPQHF.

This clone was observed a few times. The chain carries TRBV7-9 and TRBJ2-7, with 9 positions matching TRBD1. V lost 5 bases to trimming and J lost 6 bases; unmatched junction nucleotides: 20. This CDR3 contains 18 residues. Germline CDR1 and CDR2: SEHNR and FQNEAQ (reference sequence). CDR3 amino acids: CASSRRPALDRGALEQYF. In nucleotides, the CDR3 is TGTGCCAGCAGCCGGAGACCAGCCCTGGACAGGGGAGCCCTCGAGCAGTACTTC.

The rearrangement uses TRBV2 and TRBJ1-2; 10 bases match TRBD1. The CDR3 is 15 residues long. Trimming at V came to 3 bases and at J to 2 bases, leaving 3 bases not matched to a gene. The germline V gene has CDR1 SNHLY and CDR2 FYNNEI. In nucleotides, the CDR3 is TGTGCCAGCAGTGACCGGACAGGGGGAAACTATGGCTACACCTTC. Its protein product is CASSDRTGGNYGYTF.

This chain connects TRBV3-1 (or the pseudogene TRBV3-2) to TRBJ2-5; TRBD2 matches at 11 bases. The CDR3 covers 17 residues. The V gene's germline CDR1 is LGHDT and CDR2 YNNKEL (reference sequence). Germline trimming cut 3 bases from V and 0 bases from J; bases unmatched to any gene: 6. CDR3 residues: CASSQGLAAQYQETQYF. DNA for the CDR3: TGTGCCAGCAGCCAGGGACTAGCGGCCCAGTACCAAGAGACCCAGTACTTC.

The chain joins TRBV7-9 to TRBJ2-7; 8 bases align to TRBD2. Germline V gene lookup returns CDR1 SEHNR and CDR2 FQNEAQ (reference sequence). This CDR3 comprises 15 residues. V gave up 4 bases and J gave up 6 bases; unmatched junction bases: 11. The CDR3 loop reads CASSSGGQVISEQYF. The CDR3 nucleotides are TGTGCCAGCAGCTCGGGGGGGCAAGTAATATCCGAGCAGTACTTC.